These T cell receptor beta chains were read from a single sample in a study of T cell responses to AZD1222 COVID-19 vaccine. The repertoire was sequenced with immunoSEQ multiplex PCR; TCRdb's copy has only in-frame clones and lacks some. The sample has 70,000 to 95,000 clones; roughly 90% are singletons. The starting material was peripheral blood, obtained on day 0 of MenACWY control vaccination. These receptors came from an adult in good health. The CDR3 runs from the conserved cysteine through the conserved F or W. D genes are given only for firm matches. Clone size appears in some rows only: once, few, many, or a class for an expanded clone.

>few|-|TRBV28|TRBJ1-2
CASSLIRQAGANYGYTF
TGTGCCAGCAGTTTGATTCGACAGGCGGGGGCTAACTATGGCTACACCTTC
>-|-|TRBV27|TRBJ1-1
CASSSGWGTEAFF
TGTGCCAGCTCATCCGGTTGGGGCACTGAAGCTTTCTTT
>-|TRBD2|TRBV19|TRBJ2-5
CASSQGLAGWASETQYF
TGTGCCAGTAGCCAGGGACTAGCGGGTTGGGCGAGTGAGACCCAGTACTTC
>-|-|TRBV18|TRBJ2-7
CASSPPDPGPNEQYF
TGTGCCAGCTCACCCCCAGACCCGGGGCCCAACGAGCAGTACTTC
>-|TRBD2|TRBV6-5|TRBJ2-2
CASRLAGITGELFF
TGTGCCAGCAGGCTAGCGGGAATCACCGGGGAGCTGTTTTTT
>-|TRBD1|TRBV4-1|TRBJ1-1
CASSRVPGTGGSPVEAFF
TGCGCCAGCAGCCGAGTTCCCGGGACAGGGGGCTCCCCAGTTGAAGCTTTCTTT
>few|-|TRBV7-2|TRBJ2-2
CASSPRSSTGELFF
TGTGCCAGCAGCCCACGATCGAGTACCGGGGAGCTGTTTTTT
>-|-|TRBV28|TRBJ2-5
CATGGAETQYF
TGTGCCACTGGGGGGGCTGAGACCCAGTACTTC
>once|-|TRBV20-1|TRBJ1-1
CSARSAAEAFF
TGCAGTGCTAGATCGGCAGCTGAAGCTTTCTTT
>-|-|TRBV19|TRBJ2-2
CASSQLVSNTGELFF
TGTGCCAGTAGCCAACTAGTGTCGAACACCGGGGAGCTGTTTTTT
>few|TRBD1|TRBV5-1|TRBJ2-2
CASAAGGNTGELFF
TGCGCCAGCGCCGCAGGGGGGAACACCGGGGAGCTGTTTTTT
>-|-|TRBV4-2|TRBJ1-1
CASSQELNTEAFF
TGTGCCAGCAGCCAAGAACTGAACACTGAAGCTTTCTTT
>-|-|TRBV7-9|TRBJ1-1
CASSLARTVTEAFF
TGTGCCAGCAGCTTAGCGCGGACGGTCACTGAAGCTTTCTTT
>-|-|TRBV10-1|TRBJ1-1
CATPLRSNTEAFF
TGCGCCACCCCACTCAGAAGTAACACTGAAGCTTTCTTT